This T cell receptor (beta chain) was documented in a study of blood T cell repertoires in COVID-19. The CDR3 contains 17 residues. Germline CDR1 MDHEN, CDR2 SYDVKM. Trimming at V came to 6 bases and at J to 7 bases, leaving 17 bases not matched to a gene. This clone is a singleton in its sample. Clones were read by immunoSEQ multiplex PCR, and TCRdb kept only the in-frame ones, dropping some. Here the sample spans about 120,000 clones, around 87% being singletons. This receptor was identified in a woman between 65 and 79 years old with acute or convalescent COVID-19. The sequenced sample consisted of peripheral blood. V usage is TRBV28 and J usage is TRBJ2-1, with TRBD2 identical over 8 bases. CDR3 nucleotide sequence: TGTGCCAGCAGCCCCGGGCCCAACGGGAGGGCTGGGAATGAGCAGTTCTTC. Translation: CASSPGPNGRAGNEQFF.